This T cell receptor (beta chain) was captured by sequencing in a study of T cell changes during pregnancy in multiple sclerosis. Germline lookup yields CDR1 SGHRS and CDR2 YFSETQ. V dropped 0 bases and J dropped 8; count of bases not matched to a gene: 9. The CDR3 is 15 residues long. The method was immunoSEQ multiplex PCR; TCRdb's version includes in-frame clones alone and lacks a portion of them. The sample consists of approximately 22,000 clones, 70% to 90% of them appearing once. Material: CD4+ T cells from peripheral blood mononuclear cells, obtained in the first trimester of pregnancy. This receptor was obtained from a female donor in good health, enrolled as a control in a pregnancy study. V gene TRBV5-1 combines with J gene TRBJ1-2; 8 bases map to TRBD1. Here the CDR3 DNA reads TGCGCCAGCAGCTTGGGAGGACAGGGCCAGGGGGGCTACACCTTC. It specifies CASSLGGQGQGGYTF.